Shown below are 28 T cell receptor beta chains from a single sample sequenced in a study of T cells in lung cancer brain metastases. Produced via immunoSEQ multiplex PCR; TCRdb's table is partial and in-frame only. In the table there are roughly 4,200 clones, 85% to 90% of which are singletons. Specimen: tumor tissue from the primary lung tumor. These TCRs come from a man aged 60-69 years with non-small cell lung cancer.

The V gene is TRBV5-1, the J gene TRBJ1-5; D is perhaps TRBD1 (5 bases). Trimming took off 1 base at V and 5 bases at J, with 7 bases between the two ends. This CDR3 has 13 residues. Germline loops: CDR1 SGHRS, CDR2 YFSETQ. The CDR3 spells CASSLTGDQPQHF. CDR3 nucleotide sequence: TGCGCCAGCAGCTTGACAGGTGATCAGCCCCAGCATTTT.

The V gene is TRBV4-2, the J gene TRBJ1-2; D is uncertain. Trimming removed 0 bases from V and 5 bases from J, with 16 bases in between. There are 16 residues in the CDR3. Germline V gives CDR1 LGHNA, CDR2 YNFKEQ. The CDR3 region is CASSQDRTGSEYGYTF. Here the CDR3 DNA reads TGTGCCAGCAGCCAAGATAGGACGGGATCCGAGTATGGCTACACCTTC.

The J gene is TRBJ2-3, the V gene TRBV7-3; 10 bases fit TRBD2. The trim removed 8 bases at V and 0 bases at J, leaving 2 bases unmatched. This CDR3 spans 14 amino acids. Germline CDR1 is SGHTA and CDR2 is FQGTGA. The CDR3 loop is CASASGSSTDTQYF. As DNA, the CDR3 is TGTGCCAGCGCTAGCGGGAGTAGCACAGATACGCAGTATTTT.

The chain recombines TRBV27 with TRBJ2-7, with a tentative D call TRBD2 (6 bases). CDR1 is MNHEY, CDR2 SMNVEV, per germline (reference sequence). V was clipped by 6 bases and J by 2 bases, with 20 bases between them. This CDR3 contains 16 residues. The CDR3, as DNA: TGTGCCAGCAGCCGAGTTGCTAGCGTCCCAACCTACGAGCAGTACTTC. This sequence encodes CASSRVASVPTYEQYF.

This clone has more than one count but fewer than ten. The junction departs from germline at one end; a sequencing error may be responsible. The V and J genes are TRBV7-7 and TRBJ2-7; D uncertain. Germline CDR1 is SSHAT and CDR2 is FNYEAQ (reference sequence). The CDR3 runs 12 residues. As DNA, the CDR3 is TGTGCTAGCAGTACAGCGTCCTACGAGCAGTACTTC. Amino acids: CASSTASYEQYF.

The chain has TRBV7-3 and TRBJ2-1, with 9 bases matching TRBD2. J gave up 3 bases and V 1 base, and 10 bases lay outside the gene matches. Germline V CDR1 and CDR2: SGHTA, FQGTGA. The CDR3 sequence is 18 residues long. CDR3 loop: CASSLKPNGTSIYNEQFF. The CDR3 nucleotides are TGTGCCAGCAGCTTAAAGCCTAATGGGACTAGCATCTACAATGAGCAGTTCTTC.

V is TRBV2 and J is TRBJ1-2, with D perhaps matching TRBD1 (5 bases). The CDR3 spans 13 residues. Germline assignment: CDR1 SNHLY and CDR2 FYNNEI. The V end lost 8 bases, the J end lost 2 bases, and 12 bases lay between the germline ends. The CDR3 DNA is TGTGCCAGCGGGAGTCAGGGAAACTATGGCTACACCTTC. Translating gives CASGSQGNYGYTF.

The CDR3 DNA reads TGTGCCAGCAGGGGGCCGGGAACTGAAGCTTTCTTT. Protein: CASRGPGTEAFF. The V gene is TRBV13, the J gene TRBJ1-1, with D perhaps TRBD1 (5 bases). Between the trimmed V and J ends, which lost 6 bases and 5 bases, there was a span of 10 bases. In germline, CDR1 is PRHDT, CDR2 FYEKMQ (reference sequence). CDR3 length: 12 residues.

The chain is built from TRBV20-1 and TRBJ2-7, with unresolved D. CDR1 is DFQATT, CDR2 SNEGSKA, per germline (reference sequence). CDR3 length: 11 residues. The V and J ends lost 1 base and 6 bases respectively, with 7 bases between them. The chain's CDR3 is CSARVGIEQYF. CDR3 nucleotides: TGCAGTGCTAGAGTAGGGATCGAGCAGTACTTC.

The chain joins TRBV5-5 to TRBJ2-7, with 9 positions matching TRBD2. This CDR3 contains 16 residues. V lost 0 bases and J lost 2; bases outside the gene matches: 6. The germline V gene encodes CDR1 SGHKS and CDR2 YYEKEE (reference sequence). CDR3 coding DNA: TGTGCCAGCAGCTTGGTTAGCGGGGGAATAACCTACGAGCAGTACTTC. Its protein is CASSLVSGGITYEQYF.

The chain couples TRBV27 to TRBJ2-7; unclear D gene. CDR1 MNHEY and CDR2 SMNVEV come from the germline V gene (reference sequence). V was pared by 4 bases and J by 2 bases, with 9 bases between. The CDR3 has 13 amino acids. The CDR3 here is CASSSGLTYEQYF. The CDR3 DNA sequence: TGTGCCAGCAGTTCGGGCCTAACCTACGAGCAGTACTTC.

The count of this clone is one. V is TRBV10-3 and J is TRBJ1-5, with 8 bases identical to TRBD1. The CDR3 covers 15 residues. V trimming: 2 bases; J trimming: 6 bases; junction bases outside the gene matches: 6. The germline gives CDR1 ENHRY, CDR2 SYGVKD. Written as DNA, the CDR3 is TGTGCCATCAGTGAGGGGCAGGGGGCTGGTCAGCCCCAGCATTTT. Amino acids: CAISEGQGAGQPQHF.

The chain carries TRBV7-9 and TRBJ1-3, with D perhaps matching TRBD1 (5 bases). Trimming cost V 3 bases and J 12 bases, with 24 bases left between them. The CDR3 runs to 16 residues. Germline V lookup: CDR1 SEHNR, CDR2 FQNEAQ (reference sequence). The DNA for the CDR3 is TGTGCCAGCAGCTTTTCCCCAGGGACGGCGATAACCGTCATATATTTT. This gives the protein CASSFSPGTAITVIYF.

V and J are TRBV15 and TRBJ2-5; 8 nucleotides agree with TRBD1. Germline V lookup: CDR1 LNHNV, CDR2 YYDKDF (reference sequence). J gave up 5 bases and V 3 bases, and 8 bases lay outside the gene matches. The CDR3 has 15 residues. The CDR3 nucleotides are TGTGCCACCAGCAGGCCGACAGGGGTGGCGGAGACCCAGTACTTC. This translates into CATSRPTGVAETQYF. The variable domain in full, completed from reference TRBV15 and TRBJ2-5, reads DAMVIQNPRYQVTQFGKPVTLSCSQTLNHNVMYWYQQKSSQAPKLLFHYYDKDFNNEADTPDNFQSRRPNTSFCFLDIRSPGLGDTAMYLCATSRPTGVAETQYFGPGTRLLVL.

The chain combines TRBV7-9 with TRBJ2-3; the match to TRBD2 covers 8 bases. This CDR3 contains 16 residues. CDR1 and CDR2 from the germline V gene are SEHNR and FQNEAQ (reference sequence). The junction had 8 bases not matched to a gene; V was cut back by 1 base and J by 5 bases. CDR3 amino acids: CASSLGPGGPVDTQYF. DNA for the CDR3: TGTGCCAGCAGCTTAGGCCCGGGGGGGCCAGTAGATACGCAGTATTTT.

This clone turned up a few times. This chain uses TRBV14 with TRBJ2-3; the D gene is possibly TRBD2 (5 bases). Germline CDR1 and CDR2: SGHDN and FVKESK. V was cut by 1 base and J by 1 base, with 12 bases left in between. The length of the CDR3 is 16 residues. This chain's CDR3 is CASSQGQRVGTDTQYF. The CDR3 DNA reads TGTGCCAGCAGCCAAGGCCAGAGGGTGGGCACAGATACGCAGTATTTT.

The chain recombines TRBV18 with TRBJ2-5; D may be TRBD1 (6 bases). This CDR3 has 13 residues. Trimming shortened V by 5 bases and J by 3 bases, and 10 bases separated the two germline ends. Germline CDR1 is KGHSH and CDR2 is LQKENI. CDR3 region: CASSSGHKETQYF. Here the CDR3 DNA reads TGTGCCAGCTCATCGGGACACAAAGAGACCCAGTACTTC.

This clone came up a few times. The chain is built from TRBV19 and TRBJ1-2; D uncertain. Trimming stripped 5 bases from V and 1 base from J, with 11 bases between. The CDR3 loop spans 14 amino acids. Per the germline V gene, CDR1 is LNHDA and CDR2 is SQIVND (reference sequence). DNA for the CDR3: TGTGCCAGTAGTTTAACCGGGATTAACTATGGCTACACCTTC. This translates into CASSLTGINYGYTF.

This CDR3 reads CASSTTGGPYNEQFF. The CDR3 DNA reads as TGTGCCAGTAGTACAACAGGGGGGCCCTACAATGAGCAGTTCTTC. V gene TRBV19 combines with J gene TRBJ2-1; TRBD1 matches 8 bases. V was pared by 4 bases and J by 2 bases, with 4 bases of the junction left unmatched. CDR1 is LNHDA, CDR2 SQIVND, per germline (reference sequence). The CDR3 has 15 residues.

CDR3 in amino acids: CASSLWDRGPYEQYF. In nucleotides, the CDR3 is TGTGCCAGCAGCTTGTGGGACAGGGGTCCCTACGAGCAGTACTTC. The V gene is TRBV5-6, the J gene TRBJ2-7; 10 nucleotides match TRBD1. The ends lost 1 base at V and 2 bases at J; junction bases unmatched: 3. Germline CDR1 is SGHDT and CDR2 is YYEEEE. The CDR3 is 15 residues long.

With respect to this clone: One end of the junction varies from germline; a read error may be responsible. This sequence joins TRBV28 and TRBJ2-7, with TRBD2 as a possible D gene (5 bases). Germline V gene lookup returns CDR1 MDHEN and CDR2 SYDVKM. This CDR3 is built from 15 residues. CDR3 amino acids: CASSLPGRSSYKQYF. DNA of the CDR3: TGTGCCAGCAGTCTCCCGGGGAGAAGCTCCTACAAGCAGTACTTC.

This clone was found once. This chain connects TRBV5-3 to TRBJ2-1, with D possibly called TRBD1 or TRBD2 (6 bases each). TRBV5-3 is given ORF status, its function remaining uncertain. The CDR3 is made up of 19 amino acids. The germline V and J ends were trimmed by 0 bases and 4 bases, with 23 bases remaining between them. The CDR3 DNA follows: TGTGCCAGAAGCTTGGATCCGGGGGCCCGGCGCGGGGAATACAATGAGCAGTTCTTC. Translated, it gives CARSLDPGARRGEYNEQFF.

This chain uses TRBV30 with TRBJ1-5, with 8 bases that match TRBD1. The germline CDR1 and CDR2 sequences are GTSNPN and SVGIG (reference sequence). The CDR3 covers 14 residues. J lost 4 bases, V lost 5 bases, and 7 bases had no gene match. CDR3 in DNA: TGTGCCTGGGGGCCCGGACAGGGAAATCAGCCCCAGCATTTT. Protein product: CAWGPGQGNQPQHF.

V gene TRBV5-1 combines with J gene TRBJ2-5; D may be TRBD1 or TRBD2 (7 bases each). Germline values: CDR1 SGHRS, CDR2 YFSETQ. Between the trimmed V and J ends, which lost 0 bases and 4 bases, there was a span of 16 bases. This CDR3 region has 16 residues. CDR3 residues: CASSLAVTGRVETQYF. The CDR3, as DNA: TGCGCCAGCAGCTTGGCGGTGACAGGGAGGGTAGAGACCCAGTACTTC.

This clone was found a few times. V gene TRBV9 combines with J gene TRBJ2-2; D is undetermined. CDR1 is SGDLS, CDR2 YYNGEE, per germline. The ends were cut back, 4 bases at V and 7 bases at J, with 8 bases in the middle. The CDR3 length is 12 residues. CDR3: CASSPPVGELFF. The DNA of the CDR3 is TGTGCCAGCAGCCCTCCTGTCGGGGAGCTGTTTTTT.

This chain connects TRBV28 to TRBJ2-7; D is uncertain. The CDR3 runs to 14 residues. V lost 3 bases, J lost 0 bases, and 9 bases lay in between. Germline V gene lookup returns CDR1 MDHEN and CDR2 SYDVKM. CDR3 region: CASSLTESSYEQYF. CDR3 DNA: TGTGCCAGCAGTTTGACGGAAAGCTCCTACGAGCAGTACTTC.

The gene calls are TRBV10-3 and TRBJ2-1; no firm D call. The CDR3 consists of 12 residues. Germline CDR1 reads ENHRY; CDR2 reads SYGVKD. Trimming took off 2 bases at V and 9 bases at J, with 8 bases between the two ends. CDR3 in DNA: TGTGCCATCAGTGAGCTAAATAGTGAGCAGTTCTTC. Protein sequence: CAISELNSEQFF.

The V call is TRBV7-2, the J call TRBJ1-5; the D is unclear. The germline V gene has CDR1 SGHTA and CDR2 FQGNSA. The CDR3 loop spans 13 amino acids. Trimming removed 5 bases at V and 3 bases at J, with 8 bases between. The CDR3, as DNA: TGTGCCAGCAGCGTCATCAACAATCAGCCCCAGCATTTT. This sequence encodes CASSVINNQPQHF.